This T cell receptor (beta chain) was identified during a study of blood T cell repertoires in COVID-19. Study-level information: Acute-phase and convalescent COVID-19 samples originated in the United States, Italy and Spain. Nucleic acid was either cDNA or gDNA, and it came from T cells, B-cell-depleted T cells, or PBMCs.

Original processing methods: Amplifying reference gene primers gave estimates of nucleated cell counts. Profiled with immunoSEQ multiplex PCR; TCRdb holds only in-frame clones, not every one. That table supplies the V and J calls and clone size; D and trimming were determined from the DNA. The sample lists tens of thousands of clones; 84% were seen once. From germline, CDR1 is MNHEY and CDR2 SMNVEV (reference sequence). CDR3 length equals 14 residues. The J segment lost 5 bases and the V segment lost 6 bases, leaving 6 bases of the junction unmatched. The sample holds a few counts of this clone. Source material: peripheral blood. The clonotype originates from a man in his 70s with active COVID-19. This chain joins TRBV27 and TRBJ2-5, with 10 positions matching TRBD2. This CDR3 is CASSRGAGGETQYF. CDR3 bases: TGTGCCAGCAGCCGCGGAGCGGGAGGGGAGACCCAGTACTTC.